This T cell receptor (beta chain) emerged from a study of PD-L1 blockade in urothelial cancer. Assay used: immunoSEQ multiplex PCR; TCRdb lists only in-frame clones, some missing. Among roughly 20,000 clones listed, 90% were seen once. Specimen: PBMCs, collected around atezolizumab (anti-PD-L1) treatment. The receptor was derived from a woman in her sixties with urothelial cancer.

The CDR3 region has the DNA TGTGCCAGCAGTACTCCGATGAACACTGAAGCTTTCTTT. It specifies CASSTPMNTEAFF. The chain couples TRBV28 to TRBJ1-1, with D hard to call. Germline values: CDR1 MDHEN, CDR2 SYDVKM. V was shortened by 5 bases and J by 0 bases, with 7 bases between the two germline ends. The CDR3 runs to 13 residues.